The 30 T cell receptor beta chains given below trace back to one sample, sequenced in a study of T cells after somatic rescue of genetic block. This table comes from immunoSEQ multiplex PCR, and its TCRdb copy is limited to in-frame clones, with some not included. The table lists 80,000 to 90,000 clones, about 87% of them singletons. Sequencing input: peripheral blood mononuclear cells (PBMCs). Receptors originate from a woman younger than 35.

The V gene is TRBV4-1, the J gene TRBJ2-7; D not resolved. V lost 1 base and J lost 4, with 17 bases in between. From germline, CDR1 is MGHRA and CDR2 YSYEKL. The CDR3 spans 16 residues. The CDR3 protein is CASSQATAPDLYEQYF. In DNA, the CDR3 is TGCGCCAGCAGCCAAGCGACTGCGCCCGACCTTTACGAGCAGTACTTC.

The chain couples TRBV5-1 to TRBJ1-2, with 9 bases matching TRBD1. The junction had 8 bases not matched to a gene; V was cut back by 5 bases and J by 3 bases. The CDR3 has 15 residues. The germline gives CDR1 SGHRS, CDR2 YFSETQ. The CDR3, as DNA: TGCGCCAGCAGTCAGGGACAGGGAGCCCACTATGGCTACACCTTC. This translates into CASSQGQGAHYGYTF.

As to this clone: One junction end does not reproduce the germline sequence, and a read error may be involved. The V and J genes are TRBV11-3 and TRBJ2-5; TRBD1 matches 9 bases. CDR3 length equals 15 residues. The germline CDR1 and CDR2 sequences are SGHNT and YENEEA. The CDR3 nucleotides read TGTGCCAGCAGCATAGACAGGGGGTATGGGGAGACCCAGTACTTC. It specifies CASSIDRGYGETQYF.

This rearrangement joins TRBV30 to TRBJ1-1; D call uncertain. The CDR3 is made up of 14 amino acids. V lost 0 bases, J lost 10 bases, and 18 bases lay in between. Germline V gives CDR1 GTSNPN, CDR2 SVGIG (reference sequence). The CDR3 DNA reads TGTGCCTGGAGTGTACGCCCCGGGATAATTGGAGCTTTCTTT. Amino acid sequence: CAWSVRPGIIGAFF.

This chain links TRBV4-3 with TRBJ1-3, with a weak D call TRBD1 (6 bases). V lost 3 bases and J lost 0, with 12 bases in between. CDR3 length: 16 residues. Germline V gene lookup returns CDR1 LGHNA and CDR2 YSLEER. The chain's CDR3 is CASSQGTDSSGNTIYF. Written as DNA, the CDR3 is TGCGCCAGCAGCCAGGGAACGGACAGCTCTGGAAACACCATATATTTT.

This chain links TRBV5-1 with TRBJ2-7; 9 bases align to TRBD1. CDR3 length: 16 residues. Germline CDR1 SGHRS, CDR2 YFSETQ. V lost 3 bases, J lost 2 bases, and 9 bases stayed unmatched. This CDR3 is CASSYYPRQGAYEQYF. In DNA form, the CDR3 reads TGCGCCAGCAGCTATTACCCCCGACAGGGGGCCTACGAGCAGTACTTC. The full variable domain, with the rest looked up from reference TRBV5-1 and TRBJ2-7, is KAGVTQTPRYLIKTRGQQVTLSCSPISGHRSVSWYQQTPGQGLQFLFEYFSETQRNKGNFPGRFSGRQFSNSRSEMNVSTLELGDSALYLCASSYYPRQGAYEQYFGPGTRLTVT.

This clone was seen only once. The gene calls are TRBV19 and TRBJ2-7; maybe TRBD1 (5 bases). This CDR3 contains 16 residues. CDR1 is LNHDA and CDR2 is SQIVND in the germline V gene (reference sequence). Trimming pared 2 bases from V and 4 bases from J, leaving 18 bases between. CDR3 bases: TGTGCCAGTAGTATAAGTGCTGTCCAGGGTTGGTACGAGCAGTACTTC. Protein: CASSISAVQGWYEQYF.

The V and J genes are TRBV6-1 and TRBJ2-7, with TRBD1 matching 11 bases. V shed 5 bases and J 1 base; nucleotides not matched to a gene: 4. The CDR3 runs 15 residues. Germline V gene data show CDR1 as MNHNS and CDR2 as SASEGT. The CDR3 bases are TGTGCCAGCAGTAGCCGGGACAGGGGGTCCTACGAGCAGTACTTC. Translated, it gives CASSSRDRGSYEQYF.

The chain is built from TRBV6-4 and TRBJ2-4, with 13 nucleotides matching TRBD2. CDR3 size: 18 residues. Germline V gene lookup returns CDR1 MRHNA and CDR2 SNTAGT. J was trimmed by 0 bases and V by 6 bases; bases with no gene match: 8. The CDR3 DNA follows: TGTGCCAGCAGCTCCGGGACTAGCGGGGATCTAGCCAAAAACATTCAGTACTTC. Translated, it gives CASSSGTSGDLAKNIQYF.

This chain links TRBV6-5 with TRBJ2-7, with unresolved D. There are 15 residues in the CDR3. V was trimmed by 2 bases and J by 3 bases, leaving 14 bases between them. Germline assignment: CDR1 MNHEY and CDR2 SVGAGI. This CDR3 is CASSYAPTSGYEQYF. In nucleotides, the CDR3 is TGTGCCAGCAGTTACGCACCGACCTCGGGCTACGAGCAGTACTTC.

The chain carries TRBV27 and TRBJ1-1, with D maybe TRBD1 (5 bases). The V end lost 2 bases, the J end lost 10 bases, and 14 bases lay between the germline ends. The length of the CDR3 is 13 residues. CDR1 is MNHEY, CDR2 SMNVEV, per germline (reference sequence). The CDR3 region is CASSLGRAQGAFF. The DNA for the CDR3 is TGTGCCAGCAGTTTAGGCAGGGCCCAGGGAGCTTTCTTT.

The rearrangement links TRBV7-2 to TRBJ2-7, with 7 bases lining up with TRBD2. The V segment lost 3 bases and the J segment 2 bases; nucleotides outside the gene matches: 7. CDR1 is SGHTA, CDR2 FQGNSA, per germline. The CDR3 consists of 15 residues. CDR3 amino acids: CASSFSLAETYEQYF. CDR3 bases: TGTGCCAGCAGCTTTTCTCTAGCGGAGACCTACGAGCAGTACTTC.

V usage is TRBV5-1 and J usage is TRBJ1-1, with 7 bases that match TRBD1. The CDR3 spans 13 residues. Germline loops: CDR1 SGHRS, CDR2 YFSETQ. V lost 4 bases to trimming and J lost 3 bases; unmatched junction nucleotides: 3. The CDR3 spells CASSLTGDTEAFF. The DNA for the CDR3 is TGCGCCAGCAGCCTCACAGGGGACACTGAAGCTTTCTTT.

This chain uses TRBV4-1 with TRBJ2-1, with D perhaps given as TRBD1 or TRBD2 (7 bases each). Germline V gene sequence: CDR1 MGHRA, CDR2 YSYEKL. V was pared by 2 bases and J by 4 bases, with 12 bases between. The CDR3 runs to 15 residues. The DNA for the CDR3 is TGCGCCAGCAGCCAACGGGGGGACAGTTACAATGAGCAGTTCTTC. Its protein is CASSQRGDSYNEQFF.

The V call is TRBV6-1, the J call TRBJ1-2, with D unresolved. This CDR3 has 15 residues. Per germline, CDR1 MNHNS and CDR2 SASEGT. Between the trimmed V and J ends, which lost 3 bases and 1 base, there was a span of 12 bases. CDR3 coding DNA: TGTGCCAGCAGTGAGAGTCGTCCAGTTAACTATGGCTACACCTTC. It specifies CASSESRPVNYGYTF.

J is TRBJ2-3 and V is TRBV7-2; TRBD2 aligns across 10 bases. The germline V gene has CDR1 SGHTA and CDR2 FQGNSA. The CDR3 consists of 17 residues. V lost 1 base and J lost 3; bases outside the gene matches: 7. The CDR3 sequence: CASSLGPSGSGTDTQYF. The CDR3 DNA is TGTGCCAGCAGCTTAGGGCCTAGCGGGAGTGGGACAGATACGCAGTATTTT.

The chain links TRBV10-3 to TRBJ2-7; 14 bases agree with TRBD2. Germline CDR1 reads ENHRY; CDR2 reads SYGVKD. The CDR3 consists of 14 residues. V shed 6 bases and J 3 bases; nucleotides not matched to a gene: 1. For the CDR3, the DNA is TGTGCCATCAGGGGGACTAGCGGGGGCTACGAGCAGTACTTC. Its translation is CAIRGTSGGYEQYF.

The chain has TRBV5-1 and TRBJ2-2; 8 bases align to TRBD1. After removal of 6 bases from V and 3 bases from J, the junction contained 4 bases not matched to a gene. The CDR3 totals 14 residues. The germline V gene encodes CDR1 SGHRS and CDR2 YFSETQ. CDR3: CASTDRGDTGELFF. Here the CDR3 DNA reads TGCGCCAGCACCGACAGGGGTGACACCGGGGAGCTGTTTTTT.

V and J are TRBV7-9 and TRBJ2-1, with a tentative D call TRBD2 (5 bases). The CDR3 extends over 12 amino acids. Germline V gene sequence: CDR1 SEHNR, CDR2 FQNEAQ (reference sequence). V was pared by 1 base and J by 9 bases, with 7 bases between. CDR3 residues: CASSLGETEQFF. CDR3 DNA: TGTGCCAGCAGCTTAGGGGAGACTGAGCAGTTCTTC.

V usage is TRBV18 and J usage is TRBJ2-1; TRBD2 matches 8 bases. Trimming took 6 bases from V and 5 from J; bases not matched to a gene: 12. Germline V gene lookup returns CDR1 KGHSH and CDR2 LQKENI. The CDR3 is 16 amino acids. The CDR3 DNA reads as TGTGCCAGCTCCGAGTCAAGCGGGAGTGGGAACAATGAGCAGTTCTTC. It yields the protein CASSESSGSGNNEQFF.

The genes are TRBV6-1 and TRBJ2-2; 8 bases align to TRBD2. After removal of 6 bases from V and 5 bases from J, the junction contained 8 bases not matched to a gene. This CDR3 has 15 residues. Germline-derived CDR1 and CDR2 are MNHNS and SASEGT. The CDR3 loop is CASSGSGRETGELFF. The CDR3 DNA reads TGTGCCAGCAGCGGGAGCGGGAGAGAAACCGGGGAGCTGTTTTTT.

CDR3 nucleotide sequence: TGTGCCAGTAGTATTACAGGGGGCTACGGCTACACCTTC. This translates into CASSITGGYGYTF. J is TRBJ1-2 and V is TRBV19; TRBD1 matches 9 bases. In germline, CDR1 is LNHDA, CDR2 SQIVND (reference sequence). This CDR3 has 13 residues. V was pared by 3 bases and J by 8 bases, with 4 bases of the junction left unmatched.

The chain couples TRBV7-6 to TRBJ1-5; D possibly corresponds to TRBD1 (5 bases). Trimming shortened V by 5 bases and J by 4 bases, and 12 bases separated the two germline ends. The CDR3 contains 14 residues. The germline CDR1 and CDR2 sequences are SGHVS and FNYEAQ. CDR3 in amino acids: CASSAFKGNQPQHF. The CDR3 DNA is TGTGCCAGCAGCGCATTTAAGGGGAATCAGCCCCAGCATTTT. Combining the CDR3 with reference TRBV7-6 and TRBJ1-5 gives the whole variable domain GAGVSQSPRYKVTKRGQDVALRCDPISGHVSLYWYRQALGQGPEFLTYFNYEAQQDKSGLPNDRFSAERPEGSISTLTIQRTEQRDSAMYRCASSAFKGNQPQHFGDGTRLSIL.

This clone has just one count. This chain links TRBV2 with TRBJ2-5, with D possibly being TRBD1 (6 bases). V was trimmed by 7 bases and J by 2 bases, leaving 14 bases between them. The CDR3 runs to 14 residues. From germline, CDR1 is SNHLY and CDR2 FYNNEI. The CDR3 DNA is TGTGCCAGCACGATCGGACAGTATCAAGAGACCCAGTACTTC. Protein product: CASTIGQYQETQYF.

The V and J genes are TRBV7-2 and TRBJ2-7; TRBD2 agrees at 11 bases. Germline V gene data show CDR1 as SGHTA and CDR2 as FQGNSA. After removal of 5 bases from V and 6 bases from J, the junction contained 6 bases not matched to a gene. The CDR3 has 14 residues. The CDR3 is CASSVSGRASEQYF. The CDR3 DNA sequence: TGTGCCAGCAGCGTTAGCGGGAGGGCCTCCGAGCAGTACTTC.

The chain is built from TRBV4-1 and TRBJ2-7, with TRBD1 matching over 10 bases. This CDR3 has 15 amino acids. V lost 2 bases to trimming and J lost 0 bases; unmatched junction nucleotides: 1. Germline CDR1 and CDR2: MGHRA and YSYEKL. The CDR3 nucleotides read TGCGCCAGCAGCCAAAGACAGGGGGCCTCCTACGAGCAGTACTTC. Translating gives CASSQRQGASYEQYF.

This clone was found once. The V gene is TRBV6-5, the J gene TRBJ1-1, with D hard to call. V was shortened by 6 bases and J by 0 bases, with 14 bases between the two germline ends. The CDR3 runs to 15 residues. CDR1 and CDR2 (germline): MNHEY, SVGAGI. CDR3 DNA sequence: TGTGCCAGCAGCCCAACCCACCTAATGAACACTGAAGCTTTCTTT. Its protein product is CASSPTHLMNTEAFF.

The gene calls are TRBV27 and TRBJ2-7; the match to TRBD2 covers 7 bases. The germline gives CDR1 MNHEY, CDR2 SMNVEV (reference sequence). The CDR3 covers 13 residues. The junction had 7 bases not matched to a gene; V was cut back by 6 bases and J by 5 bases. Written as DNA, the CDR3 is TGTGCCAGCAGCGGGGGGACCTACGACGAGCAGTACTTC. Translation: CASSGGTYDEQYF.

The chain combines TRBV7-9 with TRBJ2-3; a possible D gene is TRBD2 (6 bases). The germline gives CDR1 SEHNR, CDR2 FQNEAQ (reference sequence). CDR3 length equals 16 residues. V was pared by 6 bases and J by 1 base, with 17 bases between. For the CDR3, the DNA is TGTGCCAGCAGTGAGGAGGGGCTACCGGGCACAGATACGCAGTATTTT. It translates to CASSEEGLPGTDTQYF.

This clone was observed once. The chain joins TRBV28 to TRBJ1-5; D might be TRBD1 (5 bases). Germline CDR1 and CDR2: MDHEN and SYDVKM. The CDR3 covers 15 residues. V gave up 6 bases and J gave up 3 bases, with 15 bases separating them. In DNA form, the CDR3 reads TGTGCCAGCAGCCCCGGGGGGAAGCTCAATCAGCCCCAGCATTTT. This translates into CASSPGGKLNQPQHF.